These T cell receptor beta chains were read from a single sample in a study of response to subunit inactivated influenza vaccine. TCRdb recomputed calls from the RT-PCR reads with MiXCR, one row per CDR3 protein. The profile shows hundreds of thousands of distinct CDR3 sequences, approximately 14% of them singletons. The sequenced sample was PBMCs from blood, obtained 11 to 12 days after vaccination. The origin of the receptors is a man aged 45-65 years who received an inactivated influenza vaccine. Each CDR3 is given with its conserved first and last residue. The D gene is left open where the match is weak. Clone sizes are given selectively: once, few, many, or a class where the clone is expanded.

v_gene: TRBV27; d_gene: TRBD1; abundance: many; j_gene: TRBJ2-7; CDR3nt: TGTGCCAGCAGTGCCCGGGACAGGGGGTCCGAGCAGTACTTC; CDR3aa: CASSARDRGSEQYF
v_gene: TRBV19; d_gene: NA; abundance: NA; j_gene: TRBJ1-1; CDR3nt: TGTGCCAGTAGTATCCGGCAGGGCCCTGAAGCTTTCTTT; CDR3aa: CASSIRQGPEAFF
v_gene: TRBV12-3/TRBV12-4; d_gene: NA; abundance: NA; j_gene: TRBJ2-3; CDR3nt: TGTGCCAGCAGCCCCCCAGGGGCCTGGACAGATACGCAGTATTTT; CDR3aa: CASSPPGAWTDTQYF
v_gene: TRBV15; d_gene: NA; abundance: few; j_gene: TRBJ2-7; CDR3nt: TGTGCCACCAGCAGAGATCTACACTACGAGCAGTACTTC; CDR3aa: CATSRDLHYEQYF
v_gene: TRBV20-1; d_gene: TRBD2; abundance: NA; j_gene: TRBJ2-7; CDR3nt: TGCAGTGCTAGGGGACTAGCGGGAGGAAACTCCTACGAGCAGTACTTC; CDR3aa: CSARGLAGGNSYEQYF
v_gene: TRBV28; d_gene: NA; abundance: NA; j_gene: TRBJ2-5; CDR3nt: TGTGCCAGCTCCGCGGAAAATGTGCCGCAAGAGACCCAGTACTTC; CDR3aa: CASSAENVPQETQYF
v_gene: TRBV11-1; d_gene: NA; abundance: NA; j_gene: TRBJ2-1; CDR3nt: TGTGCCAGCAGCAGTGGCTGGGGGAACTACAATGAGCAGTTCTTC; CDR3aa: CASSSGWGNYNEQFF
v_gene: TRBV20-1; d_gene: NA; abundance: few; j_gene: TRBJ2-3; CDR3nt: TGCAGTGCTGAGAGGGGCAGGCCGATCACAGATACGCAGTATTTT; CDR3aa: CSAERGRPITDTQYF
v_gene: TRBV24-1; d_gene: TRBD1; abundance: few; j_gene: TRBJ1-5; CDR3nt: TGTGCCACCAGTGACGCGACAGGGGGCAATCAGCCCCAGCATTTT; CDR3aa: CATSDATGGNQPQHF
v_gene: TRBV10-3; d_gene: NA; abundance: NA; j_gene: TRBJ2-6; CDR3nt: TGTGCCATCAGTGAGTCGGTTGGCAGCCGCTCTGGGGCCAACGTCCTGACTTTC; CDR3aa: CAISESVGSRSGANVLTF
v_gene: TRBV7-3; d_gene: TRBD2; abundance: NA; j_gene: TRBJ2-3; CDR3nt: TGTGCCACCAGCTTAAGGGCGGGGGTGAGCACAGATACGCAGTATTTT; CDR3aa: CATSLRAGVSTDTQYF
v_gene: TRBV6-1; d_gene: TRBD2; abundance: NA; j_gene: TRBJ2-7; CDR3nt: TGTGCCAGCAGTCAAACAGCCGCCGCGGGGGATTTAGCCTACGAGCAGTACTTC; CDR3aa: CASSQTAAAGDLAYEQYF
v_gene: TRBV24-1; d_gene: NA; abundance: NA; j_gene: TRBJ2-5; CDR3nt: TGTGCCACCAGTGGGGCCATGGGAGAGACCCAGTACTTC; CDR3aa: CATSGAMGETQYF
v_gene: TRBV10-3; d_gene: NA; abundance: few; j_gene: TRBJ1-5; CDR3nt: TGTGCCATCAGTGATGGCAGCGTAAGGAGCAATCAGCCCCAGCATTTT; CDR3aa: CAISDGSVRSNQPQHF
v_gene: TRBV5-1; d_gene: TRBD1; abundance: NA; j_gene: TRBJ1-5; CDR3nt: TGCGCCAGCAGCTACCAGGGGGATCAGCCCCAGCATTTT; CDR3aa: CASSYQGDQPQHF
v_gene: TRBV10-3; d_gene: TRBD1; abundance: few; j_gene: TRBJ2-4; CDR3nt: TGTGCCATCAGGAGGCACAGGGGAGCCAAAAACATTCAGTACTTC; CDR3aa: CAIRRHRGAKNIQYF
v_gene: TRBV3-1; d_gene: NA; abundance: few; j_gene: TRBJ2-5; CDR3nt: TGTGCCTCTTCCTTCCTCCAGGGTACAGAGACCCAGTACTTC; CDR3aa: CASSFLQGTETQYF
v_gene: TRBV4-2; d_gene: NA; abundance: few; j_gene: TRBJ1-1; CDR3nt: TGTGCCAGCAGCCAAGATCCCCGGACAGCGAACACTGAAGCTTTCTTT; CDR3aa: CASSQDPRTANTEAFF
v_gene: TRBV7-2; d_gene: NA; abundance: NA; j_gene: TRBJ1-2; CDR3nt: TGTGCCAGCAGCCCTACTGGGGCTACGGGTGGCTACACCTTC; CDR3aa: CASSPTGATGGYTF
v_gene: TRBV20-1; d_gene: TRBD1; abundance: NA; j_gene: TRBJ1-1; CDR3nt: TGCAGTGCTAGCCCTTACGACAGGGCAAACACTGAAGCTTTCTTT; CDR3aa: CSASPYDRANTEAFF
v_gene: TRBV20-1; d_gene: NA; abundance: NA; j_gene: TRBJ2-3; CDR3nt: TGCAGTGCTCACGGCCATAGCACAGATACGCAGTATTTT; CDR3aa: CSAHGHSTDTQYF
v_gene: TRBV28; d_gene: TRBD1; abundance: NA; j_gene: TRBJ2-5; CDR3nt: TGTGCCAGCAGTAGGGGACAGGGATGGGGAAACCAAGAGACCCAGTACTTC; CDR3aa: CASSRGQGWGNQETQYF
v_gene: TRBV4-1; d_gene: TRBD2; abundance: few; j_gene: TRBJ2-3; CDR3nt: TGCGCCAGCAGCCAAGGACTAGCGGGAGCGACTAGCACAGATACGCAGTATTTT; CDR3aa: CASSQGLAGATSTDTQYF
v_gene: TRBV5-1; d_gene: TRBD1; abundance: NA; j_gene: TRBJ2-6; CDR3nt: TGCGCCAGCAGCTTGGGGGACAGTTACTCTGGGGCCAACGTCCTGACTTTC; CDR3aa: CASSLGDSYSGANVLTF
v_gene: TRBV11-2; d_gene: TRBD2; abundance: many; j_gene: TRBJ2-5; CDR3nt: TGTGCCAGCAGCTTAGACGGGACTAGCCGAGAGACCCAGTACTTC; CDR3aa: CASSLDGTSRETQYF
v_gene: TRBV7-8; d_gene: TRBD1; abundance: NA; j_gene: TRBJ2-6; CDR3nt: TGTGCCAGCAGCCGACAGGGATTTTCTGGGGCCAACGTCCTGACTTTC; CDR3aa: CASSRQGFSGANVLTF
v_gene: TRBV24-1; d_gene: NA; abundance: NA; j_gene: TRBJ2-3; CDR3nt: TGTGCCACCAAGGGGCAGACGGGGCATAGCACAGATACGCAGTATTTT; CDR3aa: CATKGQTGHSTDTQYF
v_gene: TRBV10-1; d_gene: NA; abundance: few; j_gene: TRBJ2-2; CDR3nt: TGCGCCAGCGGGAGACTCCCATCGGGCACCGGGGAGCTGTTTTTT; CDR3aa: CASGRLPSGTGELFF
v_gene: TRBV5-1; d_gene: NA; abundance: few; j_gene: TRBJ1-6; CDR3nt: TGCGCCAGCAGTTACGTACCGGGGACGAATTCACCCCTCCACTTT; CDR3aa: CASSYVPGTNSPLHF
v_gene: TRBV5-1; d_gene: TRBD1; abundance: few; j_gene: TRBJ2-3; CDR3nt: TGCGCCAGCAGCCCGGGACAGATCACAGATACGCAGTATTTT; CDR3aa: CASSPGQITDTQYF
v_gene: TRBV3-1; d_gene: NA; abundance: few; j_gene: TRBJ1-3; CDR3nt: TGTGCCAGCAGCCAAGATTTAGGGCAGGGCTCGATTATCGGAAACACCATATATTTT; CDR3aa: CASSQDLGQGSIIGNTIYF
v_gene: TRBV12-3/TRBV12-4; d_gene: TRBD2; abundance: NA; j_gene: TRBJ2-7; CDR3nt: TGTGCCAGCAGTTTGGGTCCGGGGGGGCTCGAGCAGTACTTC; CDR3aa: CASSLGPGGLEQYF
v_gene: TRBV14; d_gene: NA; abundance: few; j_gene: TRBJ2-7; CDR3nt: TGTGCCAGCAGCCAAGAATCTTTCCCCTCCTACGAGCAGTACTTC; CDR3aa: CASSQESFPSYEQYF
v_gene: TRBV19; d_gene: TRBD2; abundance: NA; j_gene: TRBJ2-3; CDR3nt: TGTGCCAGTAGTATGACTAGCGGGAAAAGCACAGATACGCAGTATTTT; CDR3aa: CASSMTSGKSTDTQYF
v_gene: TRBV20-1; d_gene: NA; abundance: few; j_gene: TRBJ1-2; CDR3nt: TGCAGTGCTAGAGATAGGAGGGAGTATGGCTACACCTTC; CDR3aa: CSARDRREYGYTF
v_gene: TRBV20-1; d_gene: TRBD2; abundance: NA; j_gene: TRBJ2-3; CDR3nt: TGCAGTGCCACTTGGGGCGGGAGTGGCACAGATACGCAGTATTTT; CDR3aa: CSATWGGSGTDTQYF
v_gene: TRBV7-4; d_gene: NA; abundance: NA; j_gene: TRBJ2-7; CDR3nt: TGTGCCTCTCAACCCACTTCCTCCTACGAGCAGTACTTC; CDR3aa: CASQPTSSYEQYF
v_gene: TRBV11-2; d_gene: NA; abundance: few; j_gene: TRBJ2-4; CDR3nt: TGTGCCAGCAGCTTTAGGGGATTGGAAAACATTCAGTACTTC; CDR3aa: CASSFRGLENIQYF
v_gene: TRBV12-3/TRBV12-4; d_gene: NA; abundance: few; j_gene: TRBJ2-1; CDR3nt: TGTGCCAGCAGTTTTACCCGCTCCTACAATGAGCAGTTCTTC; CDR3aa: CASSFTRSYNEQFF
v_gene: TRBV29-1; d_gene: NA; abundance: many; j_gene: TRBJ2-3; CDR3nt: TGCAGCGGGGGGCCGGGAGGTTATGATACGCAGTATTTT; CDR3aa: CSGGPGGYDTQYF
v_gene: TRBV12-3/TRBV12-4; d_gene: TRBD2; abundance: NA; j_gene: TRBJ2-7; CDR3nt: TGTGCCAGCAGCCCCGGGACTAGCGGGAGGCGCCACGAGCAGTACTTC; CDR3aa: CASSPGTSGRRHEQYF
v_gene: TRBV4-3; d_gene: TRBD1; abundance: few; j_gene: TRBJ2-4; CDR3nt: TGCGCCAGCAGCCACGAACAGGGGGCCAAAAACATTCAGTACTTC; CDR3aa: CASSHEQGAKNIQYF
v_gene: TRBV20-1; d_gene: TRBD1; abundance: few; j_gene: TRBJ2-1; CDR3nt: TGCAGTGCTAGAAACAGGGGAATACGCGCTGAGCAGTTCTTC; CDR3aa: CSARNRGIRAEQFF
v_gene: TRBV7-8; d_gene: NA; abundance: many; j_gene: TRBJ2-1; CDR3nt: TGTGCCAGCAGCTCACATAGATTATTCGCGGGAAGGGTCACCAATGAGCAGTTCTTC; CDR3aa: CASSSHRLFAGRVTNEQFF
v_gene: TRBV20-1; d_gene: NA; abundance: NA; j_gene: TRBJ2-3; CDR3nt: TGCAGTGCTGGCCCAAGCGGGTTAAGCACAGATACGCAGTATTTT; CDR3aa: CSAGPSGLSTDTQYF
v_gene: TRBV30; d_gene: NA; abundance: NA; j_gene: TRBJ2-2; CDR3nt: TGTGCGCGGGCAGGCTCGAGTACCGGGGAGCTGTTTTTT; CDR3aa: CARAGSSTGELFF
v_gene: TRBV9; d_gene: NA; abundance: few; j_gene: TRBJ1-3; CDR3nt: TGTGCCAGCAGCCCCCCCACGCGACAGACTCTGGGAAACACCATATATTTT; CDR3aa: CASSPPTRQTLGNTIYF
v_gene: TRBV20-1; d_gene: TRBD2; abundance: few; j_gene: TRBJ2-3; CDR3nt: TGCAGTGCCGGACTAGCGGACACAGATACGCAGTATTTT; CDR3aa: CSAGLADTDTQYF
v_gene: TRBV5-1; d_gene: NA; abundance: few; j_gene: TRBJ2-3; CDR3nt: TGCGCCAGCAGCTTTATAGGGAGTAGCACAGATACGCAGTATTTT; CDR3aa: CASSFIGSSTDTQYF
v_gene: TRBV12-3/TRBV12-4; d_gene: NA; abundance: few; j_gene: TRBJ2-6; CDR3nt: TGTGCCAGCAGTTGGAGTCCCTCTGGGGCCAACGTCCTGACTTTC; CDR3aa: CASSWSPSGANVLTF
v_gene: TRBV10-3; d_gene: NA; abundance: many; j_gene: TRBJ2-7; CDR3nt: TGTGCCATCAGTGCAGCTCCCTACGAGCAGTACTTC; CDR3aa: CAISAAPYEQYF
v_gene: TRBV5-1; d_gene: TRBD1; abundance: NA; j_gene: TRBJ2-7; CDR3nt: TGCGCCAGCAGCTTGGACAGGGGCGGCCTGGGGCAGTACTTC; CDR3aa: CASSLDRGGLGQYF
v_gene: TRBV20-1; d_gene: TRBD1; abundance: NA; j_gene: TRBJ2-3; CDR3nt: TGCAGTGCTAGCATGACAGGGATCACAGATACGCAGTATTTT; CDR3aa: CSASMTGITDTQYF
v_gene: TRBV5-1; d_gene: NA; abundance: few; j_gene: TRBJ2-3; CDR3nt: TGCGCCAGCAGCCCGGGGGAAGTTAGTATAGATACGCAGTATTTT; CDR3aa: CASSPGEVSIDTQYF
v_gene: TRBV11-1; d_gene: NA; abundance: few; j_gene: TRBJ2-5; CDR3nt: TGTGCCAGCGCCAAACTTCCGACAAGGGAAATTCCTTCGTCCCAAGAGACCCAGTACTTC; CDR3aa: CASAKLPTREIPSSQETQYF